This T cell receptor (beta chain) was identified during a study of T-cell reconstitution after alpha-beta-depleted transplantation in children. This clonotype was found a few times. Unique molecular identifiers tagged the TCRbeta library. TCRdb used MiXCR to reprocess the PCR reads, holding one entry per CDR3 protein. The table shows approximately 340,000 distinct CDR3 sequences, with 10% occurring only once. This CDR3 contains 13 residues. Germline CDR1 and CDR2: KGHDR and SFDVKD. The V gene lost 7 bases and the J gene lost 6 bases, with 12 bases spanning the gap. This chain uses TRBV24-1 with TRBJ2-1; perhaps D is TRBD1 or TRBD2 (6 bases each). The source of this sequence is a human donor who donated a stem cell graft to a child with acute lymphoblastic leukemia. The source material was PBMCs from the stem cell graft donor, sampled from the stem cell graft. The DNA for the CDR3 is TGTGCCACCAGCCCTGGGGGGCTCAATGAGCAGTTCTTC. Translated: CATSPGGLNEQFF.